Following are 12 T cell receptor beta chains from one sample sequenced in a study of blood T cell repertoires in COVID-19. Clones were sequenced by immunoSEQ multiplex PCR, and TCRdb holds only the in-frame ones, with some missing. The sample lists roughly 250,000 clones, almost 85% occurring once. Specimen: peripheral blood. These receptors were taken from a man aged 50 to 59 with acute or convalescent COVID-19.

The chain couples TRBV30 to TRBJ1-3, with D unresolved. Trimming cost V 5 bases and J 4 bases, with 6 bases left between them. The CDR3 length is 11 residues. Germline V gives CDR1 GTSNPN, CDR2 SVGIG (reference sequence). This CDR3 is CAWSYGNTIYF. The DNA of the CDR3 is TGTGCCTGGTCCTACGGAAACACCATATATTTT.

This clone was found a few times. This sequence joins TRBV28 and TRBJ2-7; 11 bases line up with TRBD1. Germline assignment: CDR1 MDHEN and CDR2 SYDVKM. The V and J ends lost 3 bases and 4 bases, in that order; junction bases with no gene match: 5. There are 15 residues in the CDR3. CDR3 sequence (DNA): TGTGCCAGCAGTTTCGGGACAGGGGGTCTGTACGAGCAGTACTTC. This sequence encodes CASSFGTGGLYEQYF.

For the CDR3, the DNA is TGTGCCAGTAGCCACGACCCGGACAGGGACGGCTACACCTTC. This encodes CASSHDPDRDGYTF. The chain has TRBV19 and TRBJ1-2, with 8 bases that match TRBD1. The J segment lost 8 bases and the V segment lost 6 bases, leaving 11 bases of the junction unmatched. CDR1 is LNHDA and CDR2 is SQIVND in the germline V gene (reference sequence). This CDR3 spans 14 amino acids.

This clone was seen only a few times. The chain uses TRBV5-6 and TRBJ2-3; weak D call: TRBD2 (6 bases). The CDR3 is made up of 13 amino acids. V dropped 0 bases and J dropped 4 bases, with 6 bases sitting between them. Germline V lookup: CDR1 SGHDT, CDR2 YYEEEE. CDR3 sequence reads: CASSLGRADTQYF. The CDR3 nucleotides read TGTGCCAGCAGCTTGGGGAGGGCAGATACGCAGTATTTT.

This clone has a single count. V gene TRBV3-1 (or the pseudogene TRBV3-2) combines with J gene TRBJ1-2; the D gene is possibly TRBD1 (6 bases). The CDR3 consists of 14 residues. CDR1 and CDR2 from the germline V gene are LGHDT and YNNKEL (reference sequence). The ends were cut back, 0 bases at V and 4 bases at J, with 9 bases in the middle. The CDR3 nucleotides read TGTGCCAGCAGCCAAGATACAGGGAGCTATGGCTACACCTTC. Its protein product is CASSQDTGSYGYTF.

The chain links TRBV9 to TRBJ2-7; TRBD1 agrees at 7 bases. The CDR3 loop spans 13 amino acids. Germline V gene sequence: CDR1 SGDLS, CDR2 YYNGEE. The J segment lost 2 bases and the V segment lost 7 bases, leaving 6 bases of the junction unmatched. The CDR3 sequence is CASSGGSAYEQYF. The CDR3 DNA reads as TGTGCCAGCTCAGGGGGATCTGCCTACGAGCAGTACTTC.

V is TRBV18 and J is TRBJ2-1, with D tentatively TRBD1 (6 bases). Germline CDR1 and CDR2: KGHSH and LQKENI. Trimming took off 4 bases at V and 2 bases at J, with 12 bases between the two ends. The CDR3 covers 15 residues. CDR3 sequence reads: CASSLDSPPYNEQFF. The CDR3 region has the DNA TGTGCCAGCTCACTGGACAGTCCCCCCTACAATGAGCAGTTCTTC.

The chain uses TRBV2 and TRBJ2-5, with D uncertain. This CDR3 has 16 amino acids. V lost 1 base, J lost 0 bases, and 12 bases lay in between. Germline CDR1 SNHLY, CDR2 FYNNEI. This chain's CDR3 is CASSEVGFGDQETQYF. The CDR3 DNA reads TGTGCCAGCAGTGAAGTAGGCTTCGGAGACCAAGAGACCCAGTACTTC.

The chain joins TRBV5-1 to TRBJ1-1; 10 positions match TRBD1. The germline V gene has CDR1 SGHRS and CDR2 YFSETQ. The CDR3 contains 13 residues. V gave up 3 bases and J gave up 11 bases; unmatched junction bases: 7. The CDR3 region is CASSWGQGRTAFF. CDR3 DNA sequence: TGCGCCAGCAGCTGGGGACAGGGGCGTACCGCTTTCTTT.

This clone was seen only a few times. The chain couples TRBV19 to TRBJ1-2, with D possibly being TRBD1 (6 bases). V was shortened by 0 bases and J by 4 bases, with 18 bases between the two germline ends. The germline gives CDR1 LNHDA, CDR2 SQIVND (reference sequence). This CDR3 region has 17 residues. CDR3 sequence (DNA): TGTGCCAGTAGTATAGATAGCCTCGAGGGGGGGATCTATGGCTACACCTTC. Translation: CASSIDSLEGGIYGYTF. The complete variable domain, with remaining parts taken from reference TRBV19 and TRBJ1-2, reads DGGITQSPKYLFRKEGQNVTLSCEQNLNHDAMYWYRQDPGQGLRLIYYSQIVNDFQKGDIAEGYSVSREKKESFPLTVTSAQKNPTAFYLCASSIDSLEGGIYGYTFGSGTRLTVV.

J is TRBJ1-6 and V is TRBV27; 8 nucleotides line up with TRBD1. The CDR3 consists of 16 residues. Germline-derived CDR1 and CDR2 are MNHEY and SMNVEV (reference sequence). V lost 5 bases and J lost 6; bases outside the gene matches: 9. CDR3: CASSPRQGYTNSPLHF. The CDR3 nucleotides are TGTGCCAGCAGTCCCCGACAGGGGTATACTAATTCACCCCTCCACTTT.

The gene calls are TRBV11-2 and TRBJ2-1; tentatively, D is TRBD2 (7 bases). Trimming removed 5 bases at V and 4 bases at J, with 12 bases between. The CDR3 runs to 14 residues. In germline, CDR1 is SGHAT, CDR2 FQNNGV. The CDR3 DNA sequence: TGTGCCAGCAGCAAACAGGGAGGGTACAATGAGCAGTTCTTC. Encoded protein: CASSKQGGYNEQFF.